This T cell receptor (beta chain) emerged from a study of neurological immune-mediated disorders. Sequencing runs each generated in excess of 180 million TCR-beta sequences derived from 15-18 subjects. Each CDR3 protein gets one entry after TCRdb re-called the 5' RACE reads with MiXCR. Among 9,500 to 12,000 distinct CDR3 sequences listed, around 21% were seen once. This clonotype was seen at least ten times. Its specificity is not known. The germline V gene has CDR1 DFQATT and CDR2 SNEGSKA (reference sequence). CDR3 length: 13 amino acids. V lost 3 bases to trimming and J lost 6 bases, with 12 bases between them. Sorted libraries used over 800,000 CD4+ or CD8+ T cells. General observations from the study: Expanded clones shared no CDR3 amino acid sequences across subjects, suggesting private repertoires in all groups.

The origin of this receptor is a woman aged 55-70 years with HTLV-1-associated myelopathy (HAM/TSP). The chain combines TRBV20-1 with TRBJ2-1; D possibly uses TRBD1 or TRBD2 (6 bases each). Sequenced sample: CD8+ T cells from blood. Here the CDR3 reads CSASRGVGNEQFF. The CDR3 nucleotides are TGCAGTGCTAGTAGGGGGGTTGGCAATGAGCAGTTCTTC.